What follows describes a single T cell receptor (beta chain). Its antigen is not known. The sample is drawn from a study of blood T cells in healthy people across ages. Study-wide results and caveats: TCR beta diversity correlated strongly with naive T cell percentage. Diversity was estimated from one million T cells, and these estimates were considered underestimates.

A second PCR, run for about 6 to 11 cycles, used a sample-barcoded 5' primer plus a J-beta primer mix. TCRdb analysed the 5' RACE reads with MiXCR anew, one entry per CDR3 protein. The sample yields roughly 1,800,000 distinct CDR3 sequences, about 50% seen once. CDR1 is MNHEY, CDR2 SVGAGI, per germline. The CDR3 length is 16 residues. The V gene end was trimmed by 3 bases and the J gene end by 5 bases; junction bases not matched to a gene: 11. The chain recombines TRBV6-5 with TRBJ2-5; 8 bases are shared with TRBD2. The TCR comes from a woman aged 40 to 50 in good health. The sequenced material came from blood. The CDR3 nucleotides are TGTGCCAGCAGTTATCGGCGGCGGGGGGACTGGGAGACCCAGTACTTC. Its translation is CASSYRRRGDWETQYF.